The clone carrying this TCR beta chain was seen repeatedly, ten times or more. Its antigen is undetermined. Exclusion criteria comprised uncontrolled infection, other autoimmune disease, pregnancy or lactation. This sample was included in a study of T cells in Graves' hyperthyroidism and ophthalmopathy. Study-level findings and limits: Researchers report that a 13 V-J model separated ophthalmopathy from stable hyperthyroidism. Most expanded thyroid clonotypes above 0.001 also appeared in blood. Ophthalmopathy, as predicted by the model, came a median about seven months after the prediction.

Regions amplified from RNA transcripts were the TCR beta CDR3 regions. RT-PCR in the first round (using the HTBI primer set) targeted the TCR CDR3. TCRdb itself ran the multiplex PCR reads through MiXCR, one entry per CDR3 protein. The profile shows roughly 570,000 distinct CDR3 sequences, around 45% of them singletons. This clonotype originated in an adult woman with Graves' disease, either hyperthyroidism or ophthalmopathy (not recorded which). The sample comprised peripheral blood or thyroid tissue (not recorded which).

The CDR3 region is CSARDLTGSPLHF. The CDR3 DNA reads as TGCAGTGCTAGAGATTTGACTGGTTCACCCCTCCACTTT. The chain is built from TRBV20-1 and TRBJ1-6; D is undetermined. V lost 0 bases, J lost 9 bases, and 9 bases lay in between. The CDR3 has 13 residues. Germline V gives CDR1 DFQATT, CDR2 SNEGSKA (reference sequence).